The clone carrying this TCR beta chain occurred once. No antigen is known for it. The sample comes from a study of TIL therapy for anti-PD-1-resistant metastatic lung cancer. Study summary: Median tumor PD-L1 proportion score was under 6.5%.

The libraries were made with immunoSEQ v3. The assay was immunoSEQ multiplex PCR, and TCRdb's table has in-frame clones only and misses some. The table lists 36,000 or so clones, around four fifths of them singletons. This CDR3 region has 13 residues. Germline-derived CDR1 and CDR2 are MDHEN and SYDVKM. V lost 6 bases and J lost 10, with 16 bases in between. Regarding the study as a whole: The baseline peripheral repertoire was partially replaced by infused TIL clonotypes that later decayed.

Time point described: pre-treatment sample, taken before nivolumab and TIL therapy. Sequencing used blood, obtained at baseline. The chain is built from TRBV28 and TRBJ1-5; possible D gene TRBD1, 5 bases. This clonotype was obtained from a person aged 25 to 85 with non-small cell lung cancer. The CDR3 is CASSSRGGEPQHF. For the CDR3, the DNA is TGTGCCAGCAGCTCCCGGGGGGGGGAACCCCAGCATTTT.